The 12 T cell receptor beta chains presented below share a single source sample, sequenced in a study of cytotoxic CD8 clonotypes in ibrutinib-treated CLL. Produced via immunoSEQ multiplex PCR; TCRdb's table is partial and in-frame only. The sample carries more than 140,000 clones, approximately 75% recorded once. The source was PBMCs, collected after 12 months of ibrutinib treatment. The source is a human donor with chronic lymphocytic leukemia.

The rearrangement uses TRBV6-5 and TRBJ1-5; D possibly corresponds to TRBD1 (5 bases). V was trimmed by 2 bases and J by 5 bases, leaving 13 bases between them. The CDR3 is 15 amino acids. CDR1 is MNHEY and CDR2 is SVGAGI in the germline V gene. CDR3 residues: CASSYSGGVHQPQHF. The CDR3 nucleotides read TGTGCCAGCAGTTACAGCGGGGGGGTTCATCAGCCCCAGCATTTT.

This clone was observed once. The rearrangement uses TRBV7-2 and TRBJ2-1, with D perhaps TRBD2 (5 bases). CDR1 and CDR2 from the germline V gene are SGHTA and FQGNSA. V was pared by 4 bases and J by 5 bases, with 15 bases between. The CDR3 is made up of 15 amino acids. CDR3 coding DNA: TGTGCCAGCAGCTGGCGAGGGCCCCGAGACAATGAGCAGTTCTTC. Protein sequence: CASSWRGPRDNEQFF.

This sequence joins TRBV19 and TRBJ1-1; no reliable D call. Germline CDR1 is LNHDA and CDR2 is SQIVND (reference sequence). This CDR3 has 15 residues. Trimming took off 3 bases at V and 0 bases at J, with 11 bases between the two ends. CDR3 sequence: CASSIDKRLNTEAFF. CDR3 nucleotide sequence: TGTGCCAGTAGTATTGACAAACGACTGAACACTGAAGCTTTCTTT. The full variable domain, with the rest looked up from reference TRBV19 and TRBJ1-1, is DGGITQSPKYLFRKEGQNVTLSCEQNLNHDAMYWYRQDPGQGLRLIYYSQIVNDFQKGDIAEGYSVSREKKESFPLTVTSAQKNPTAFYLCASSIDKRLNTEAFFGQGTRLTVV.

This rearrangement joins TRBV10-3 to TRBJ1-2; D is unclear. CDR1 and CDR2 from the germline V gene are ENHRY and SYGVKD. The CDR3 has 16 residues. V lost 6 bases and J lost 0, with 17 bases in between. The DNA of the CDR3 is TGTGCCATCAGCGCATCCTCACTCCAAGCTAACTATGGCTACACCTTC. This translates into CAISASSLQANYGYTF.

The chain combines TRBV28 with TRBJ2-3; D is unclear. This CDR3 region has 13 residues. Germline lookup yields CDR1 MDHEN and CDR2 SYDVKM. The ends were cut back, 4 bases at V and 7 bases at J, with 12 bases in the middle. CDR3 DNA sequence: TGTGCCAGCAGTTACCCCTCGCCGCATACGCAGTATTTT. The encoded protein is CASSYPSPHTQYF.

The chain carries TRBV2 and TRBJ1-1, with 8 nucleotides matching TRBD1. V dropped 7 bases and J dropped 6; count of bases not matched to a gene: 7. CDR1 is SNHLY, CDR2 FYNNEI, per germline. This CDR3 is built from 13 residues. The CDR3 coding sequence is TGTGCCAGCACCACAGGGGGTAGCTCTGAAGCTTTCTTT. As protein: CASTTGGSSEAFF. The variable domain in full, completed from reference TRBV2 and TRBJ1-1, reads EPEVTQTPSHQVTQMGQEVILRCVPISNHLYFYWYRQILGQKVEFLVSFYNNEISEKSEIFDDQFSVERPDGSNFTLKIRSTKLEDSAMYFCASTTGGSSEAFFGQGTRLTVV.

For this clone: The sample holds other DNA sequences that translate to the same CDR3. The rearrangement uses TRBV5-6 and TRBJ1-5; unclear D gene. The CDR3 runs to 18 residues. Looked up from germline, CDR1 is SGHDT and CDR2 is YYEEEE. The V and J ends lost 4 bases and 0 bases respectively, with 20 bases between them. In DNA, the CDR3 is TGTGCCAGCAGCGGCAACATGGCCCCCCATCTTAGCAATCAGCCCCAGCATTTT. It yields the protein CASSGNMAPHLSNQPQHF. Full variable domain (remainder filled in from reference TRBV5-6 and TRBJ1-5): DAGVTQSPTHLIKTRGQQVTLRCSPKSGHDTVSWYQQALGQGPQFIFQYYEEEERQRGNFPDRFSGHQFPNYSSELNVNALLLGDSALYLCASSGNMAPHLSNQPQHFGDGTRLSIL.

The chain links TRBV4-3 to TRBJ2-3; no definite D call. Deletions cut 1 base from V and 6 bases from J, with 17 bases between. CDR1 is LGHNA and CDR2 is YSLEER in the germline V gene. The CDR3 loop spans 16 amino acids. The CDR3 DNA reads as TGCGCCAGCAGCCAAGGGATCACCGATTTATCTGATACGCAGTATTTT. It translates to CASSQGITDLSDTQYF.

The CDR3 DNA follows: TGTGCCAGCAGTCCTTACGCGGATCAGCCCCAGCATTTT. Protein: CASSPYADQPQHF. This chain uses TRBV27 with TRBJ1-5; D is unclear. The length of the CDR3 is 13 residues. The V and J ends lost 5 bases and 5 bases respectively, with 10 bases between them. Looked up from germline, CDR1 is MNHEY and CDR2 is SMNVEV (reference sequence).

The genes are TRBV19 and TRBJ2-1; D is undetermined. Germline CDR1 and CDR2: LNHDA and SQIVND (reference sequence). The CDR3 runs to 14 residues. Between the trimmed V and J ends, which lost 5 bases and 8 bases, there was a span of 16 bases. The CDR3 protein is CASSPRTASDEQFF. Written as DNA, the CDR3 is TGTGCCAGTAGTCCCCGGACCGCTTCGGATGAGCAGTTCTTC.

This CDR3 reads CASSLLGQAGSTDTQYF. CDR3 coding DNA: TGTGCCAGCAGTCTCCTTGGGCAGGCGGGAAGCACAGATACGCAGTATTTT. The V and J genes are TRBV27 and TRBJ2-3; perhaps TRBD2 as D (6 bases). Between the trimmed V and J ends, which lost 5 bases and 0 bases, there was a span of 18 bases. The CDR3 covers 17 residues. Germline loops: CDR1 MNHEY, CDR2 SMNVEV (reference sequence).

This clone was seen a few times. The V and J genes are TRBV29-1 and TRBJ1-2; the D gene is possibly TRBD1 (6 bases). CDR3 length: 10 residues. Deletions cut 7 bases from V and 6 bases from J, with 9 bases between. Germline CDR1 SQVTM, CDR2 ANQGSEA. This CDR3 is CSAPGDGYTF. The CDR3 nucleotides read TGCAGCGCCCCAGGGGATGGCTACACCTTC.